This T cell receptor (beta chain) is drawn from a study of blood T cells in healthy people across ages (dated by TCRdb to about 2015). Regarding the research as a whole: In model experiments, roughly one uniquely barcoded TCR beta cDNA molecule per two T cells was captured by template switching. To avoid experimental bias, donors of different ages were spread randomly across the sequencing lanes. To track age-related changes in TCR beta repertoire diversity, the study relied on deep sequencing normalized with unique cDNA molecular identifiers. Using the same blood draw, the study looked at two additional independent replicas of 1 million unique cDNA reads for two donors, one aged 18 to 30 and the other aged 80 or older. The donors were divided into four age groups: young (average around 17 years), middle-aged (about 39), aged (about 60) and long-lived (more than 75).

This clonotype came up many times. Its antigen is not yet known. The sample holds no much larger clone one base away, and base qualities are not on file. The donors were a few dozen Caucasian individuals from Russia, aged 6 to 90 years, who were systemically healthy. Each donor gave ten milliliters of peripheral blood, drawn into EDTA-treated Vacutainer tubes. PBMCs were isolated by Ficoll-Paque density-gradient centrifugation, with at least 6 million obtained per sample. Trizol reagent was used to extract total RNA from PBMCs, with at least 6 micrograms per sample. For every donor, flow cytometry on a PBMC aliquot measured the percentage of naive CD45RAhigh/CD27high T cells. The library was obtained by 5' RACE. The instrument given in TCRdb is Illumina HiSeq 2500. A second roughly 6 to 11 cycle PCR used a sample-barcoded 5' primer and a J-beta primer mix. Each TCR beta cDNA molecule received a unique molecular identifier from a template-switch 5' adaptor carrying 12 random nucleotides. Each sample yielded at least 3 million CDR3-containing paired-end reads. First-strand cDNA was synthesized from all RNA with the Mint cDNA synthesis kit, primed by a TRBC-specific oligonucleotide. Following uracil-DNA glycosylase treatment, all cDNA underwent a first 18-cycle PCR with the universal primers M1SS and BC2_uni_R. The paper's processing steps were these. Each sample was normalized by randomly selecting 1 million high-quality reads, each carrying a distinct molecular identifier. Instead of being binned into consensus sequences, reads that shared molecular identifiers were thrown out. CDR3 identification, clonotype clustering and error correction used MiTCR with a Q25 quality threshold and the strictest error-elimination algorithm. A nonparametric unseen species model with Euler transformation was used to estimate lower-bound total TCR beta diversity. The public reads were quality trimmed at Q25 with fastp and then assembled into clones with MiXCR by TCRdb, keeping productive beta chains. Rows with one shared CDR3 protein collapse into an entry with the most common genes and DNA. The V and J calls shown here were made by TCRdb, not taken from the authors' results. Here the sample has roughly 1,700,000 distinct CDR3 sequences; roughly 27% occur a single time. The ten largest clonotypes hold 7% to 9% of the sample.

Results and caveats for the whole study, not just this receptor: Compared with the aged group, the long-lived group had more naive CD4+ T cells, fewer expanded clones and increased TCR diversity, a pattern suggesting age selection. Because profiling used bulk unsorted PBMCs, naive and antigen-experienced compartments could not be compared conclusively. Observed TCR beta diversity per million T cells fell roughly linearly with age, and a significant reduction was already apparent by age roughly 41. Observed TCR beta diversity correlated strongly with the percentage of naive T cells measured by flow cytometry. Total diversity estimates from one million sequenced T cells were considered lower bounds and underestimates. Because donor CMV infection status was unknown, age-related changes in expanded clonotypes were potentially confounded.

V is cut back by 7 bases and J by 2 bases, with 5 bases in the junction unmatched. The CDR3 runs 14 residues from the cysteine to the phenylalanine. Of the read, only the CDR3 DNA is kept; its 42 bases are in frame from base 1. This sequence was found in a woman in her thirties in good health. The receptor chain draws on TRBV12-3 or TRBV12-4 and TRBJ2-3, with 8 middle bases fitting TRBD2. Material for sequencing was blood. The DNA is TGTGCCAGCATCCCGGGACTAGACACAGATACGCAGTATTTT. This translates into CASIPGLDTDTQYF.